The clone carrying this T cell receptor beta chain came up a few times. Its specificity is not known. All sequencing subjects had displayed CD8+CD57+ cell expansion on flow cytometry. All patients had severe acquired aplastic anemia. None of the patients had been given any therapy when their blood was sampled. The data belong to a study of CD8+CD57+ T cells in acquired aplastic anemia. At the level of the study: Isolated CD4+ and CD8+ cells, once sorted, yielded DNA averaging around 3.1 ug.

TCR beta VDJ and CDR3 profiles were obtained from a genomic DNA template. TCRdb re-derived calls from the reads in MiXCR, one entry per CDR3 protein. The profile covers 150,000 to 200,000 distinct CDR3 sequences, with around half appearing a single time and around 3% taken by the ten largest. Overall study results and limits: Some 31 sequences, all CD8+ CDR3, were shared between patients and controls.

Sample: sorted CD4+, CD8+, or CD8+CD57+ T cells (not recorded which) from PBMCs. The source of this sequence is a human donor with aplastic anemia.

CDR3 sequence reads: CASSPLGLQPQHF. The CDR3 DNA is TGTGCCAGCAGCCCACTGGGCCTTCAGCCCCAGCATTTT. The chain recombines TRBV27 with TRBJ1-5, with no clear D. V gave up 6 bases and J gave up 6 bases, with 12 bases separating them. Germline V CDR1 and CDR2: MNHEY, SMNVEV (reference sequence). The CDR3 extends over 13 amino acids.